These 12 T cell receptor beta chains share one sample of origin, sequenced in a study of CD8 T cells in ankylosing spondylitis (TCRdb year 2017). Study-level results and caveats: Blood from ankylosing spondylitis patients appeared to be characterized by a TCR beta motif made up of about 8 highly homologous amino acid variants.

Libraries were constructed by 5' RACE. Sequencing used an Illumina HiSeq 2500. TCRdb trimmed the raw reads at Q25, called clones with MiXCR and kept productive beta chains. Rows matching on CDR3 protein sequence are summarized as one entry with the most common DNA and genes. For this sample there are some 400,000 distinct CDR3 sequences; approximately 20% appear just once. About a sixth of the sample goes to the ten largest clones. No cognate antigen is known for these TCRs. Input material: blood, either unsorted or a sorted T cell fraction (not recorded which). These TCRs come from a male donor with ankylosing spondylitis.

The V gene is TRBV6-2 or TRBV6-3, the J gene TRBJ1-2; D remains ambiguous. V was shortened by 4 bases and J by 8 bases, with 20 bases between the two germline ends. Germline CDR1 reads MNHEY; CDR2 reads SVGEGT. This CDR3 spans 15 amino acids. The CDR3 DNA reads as TGTGCCAGCAGTTCCCTCATGGACGGCCTTGGGGGCTACACCTTC. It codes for CASSSLMDGLGGYTF.

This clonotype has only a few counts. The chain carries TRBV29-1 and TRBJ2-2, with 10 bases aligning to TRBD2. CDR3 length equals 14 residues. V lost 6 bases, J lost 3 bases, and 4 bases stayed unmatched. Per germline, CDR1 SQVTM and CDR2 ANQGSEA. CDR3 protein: CSVAGGQHTGELFF. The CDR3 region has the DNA TGCAGCGTAGCGGGAGGGCAGCACACCGGGGAGCTGTTTTTT.

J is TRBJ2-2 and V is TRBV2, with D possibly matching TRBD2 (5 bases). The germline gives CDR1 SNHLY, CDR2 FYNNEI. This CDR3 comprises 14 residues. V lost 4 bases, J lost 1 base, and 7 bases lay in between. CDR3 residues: CASSVRGNTGELFF. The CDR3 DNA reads TGTGCCAGCAGTGTCCGGGGGAACACCGGGGAGCTGTTTTTT.

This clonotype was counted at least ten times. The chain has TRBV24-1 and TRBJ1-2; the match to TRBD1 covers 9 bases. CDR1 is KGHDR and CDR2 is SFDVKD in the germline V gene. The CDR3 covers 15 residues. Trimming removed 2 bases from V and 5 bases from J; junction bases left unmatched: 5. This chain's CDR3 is CATSDSGTGRYGYTF. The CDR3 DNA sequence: TGTGCCACCAGTGATTCCGGGACAGGGCGTTATGGCTACACCTTC.

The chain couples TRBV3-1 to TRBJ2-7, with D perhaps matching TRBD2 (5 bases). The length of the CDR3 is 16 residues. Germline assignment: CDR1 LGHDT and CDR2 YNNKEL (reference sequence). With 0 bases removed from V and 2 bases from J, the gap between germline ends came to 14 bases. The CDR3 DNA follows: TGTGCCAGCAGCCAAGATGTGGCACGGGGAACCTACGAGCAGTACTTC. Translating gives CASSQDVARGTYEQYF.

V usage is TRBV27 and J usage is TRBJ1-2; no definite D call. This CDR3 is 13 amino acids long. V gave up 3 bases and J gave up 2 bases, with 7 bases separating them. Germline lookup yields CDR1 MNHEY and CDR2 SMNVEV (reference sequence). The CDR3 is CASSFQQNYGYTF. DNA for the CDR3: TGTGCCAGCAGTTTTCAACAGAACTATGGCTACACCTTC.

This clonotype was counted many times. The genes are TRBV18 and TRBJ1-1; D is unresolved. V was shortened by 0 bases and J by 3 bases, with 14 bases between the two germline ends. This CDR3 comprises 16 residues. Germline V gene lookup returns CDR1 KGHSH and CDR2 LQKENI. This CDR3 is CASSPPNLLGDTEAFF. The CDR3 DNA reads TGTGCCAGCTCACCACCGAATCTCCTTGGGGACACTGAAGCTTTCTTT.

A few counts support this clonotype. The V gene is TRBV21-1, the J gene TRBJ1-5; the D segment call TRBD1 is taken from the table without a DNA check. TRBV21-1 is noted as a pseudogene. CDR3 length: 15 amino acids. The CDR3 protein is CASRENQTVNQPQHF. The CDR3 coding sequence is TGTGCCAGCAGGGAAAACCAGACAGTTAATCAGCCCCAGCATTTT.

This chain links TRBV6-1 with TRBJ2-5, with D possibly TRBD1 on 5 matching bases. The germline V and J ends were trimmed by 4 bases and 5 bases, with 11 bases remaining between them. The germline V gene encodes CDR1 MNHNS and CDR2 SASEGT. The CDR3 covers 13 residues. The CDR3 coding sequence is TGTGCCAGCAGTGTTCCAGGGCAGGAGACCCAGTACTTC. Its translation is CASSVPGQETQYF.

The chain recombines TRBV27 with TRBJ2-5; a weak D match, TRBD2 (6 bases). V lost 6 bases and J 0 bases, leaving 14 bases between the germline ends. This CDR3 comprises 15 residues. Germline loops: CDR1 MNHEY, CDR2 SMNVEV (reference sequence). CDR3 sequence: CASRPGTPYQETQYF. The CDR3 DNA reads TGTGCCAGCAGGCCCGGGACTCCGTACCAAGAGACCCAGTACTTC.

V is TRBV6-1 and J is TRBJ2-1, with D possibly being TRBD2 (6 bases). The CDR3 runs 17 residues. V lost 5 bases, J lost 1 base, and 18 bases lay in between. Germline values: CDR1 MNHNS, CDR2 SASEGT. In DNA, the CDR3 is TGTGCCAGCAGTCCCCTTGGGACTCCAGGGTCCTACAATGAGCAGTTCTTC. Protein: CASSPLGTPGSYNEQFF.

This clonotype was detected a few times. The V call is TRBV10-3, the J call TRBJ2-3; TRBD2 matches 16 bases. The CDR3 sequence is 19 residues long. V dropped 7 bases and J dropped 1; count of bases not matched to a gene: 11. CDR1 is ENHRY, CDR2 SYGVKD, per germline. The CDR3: CAITRRGLAGGPGTDTQYF. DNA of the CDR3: TGTGCCATCACCCGACGGGGACTAGCGGGAGGGCCGGGCACAGATACGCAGTATTTT.